Listed below are T cell receptor beta chains from one sample, sequenced in a study of regulatory T cells in long-lasting Graves disease. TCRdb analysed the multiplex PCR reads with MiXCR anew, one entry per CDR3 protein. The table has about 240,000 distinct CDR3 sequences, over 20% seen once. The sequencing used peripheral blood mononuclear cells (PBMCs), collected at new diagnosis, from a patient treated with antithyroid drugs. The receptor set was obtained from a female donor with Graves disease. The CDR3 runs from the conserved cysteine through the conserved F or W. D genes are given only for firm matches. Clone size, where shown, is once, few, many, or a class for clones that have expanded.

J	V	D	size	CDR3	DNA
TRBJ1-1	TRBV11-3	.	many	CASSSSQGLNTEAFF	TGTGCCAGCAGCTCGTCACAGGGATTGAACACTGAAGCTTTCTTT
TRBJ2-7	TRBV9	.	.	CASSVAYSHEQYF	TGTGCCAGCAGCGTCGCCTATTCCCACGAGCAGTACTTC
TRBJ2-7	TRBV11-3	TRBD2	many	CASSSPPGLAARYEQYF	TGTGCCAGCAGCTCGCCCCCGGGACTAGCGGCGCGATACGAGCAGTACTTC
TRBJ2-7	TRBV29-1	TRBD2	many	CSVETSGSYEQYF	TGCAGCGTTGAAACTAGCGGGAGCTACGAGCAGTACTTC
TRBJ2-1	TRBV7-8	.	many	CASSTIRVSYNEQFF	TGTGCCAGCAGTACAATCAGGGTTTCCTACAATGAGCAGTTCTTC
TRBJ2-1	TRBV7-9	.	many	CASSRARGNEQFF	TGTGCCAGCAGCCGGGCCCGGGGCAATGAGCAGTTCTTC
TRBJ2-1	TRBV6-2/TRBV6-3	.	many	CASSSGTDYNEQFF	TGTGCCAGCAGTTCGGGGACGGATTACAATGAGCAGTTCTTC
TRBJ1-1	TRBV11-3	.	few	CASSPGARNTEAFF	TGTGCCAGCAGCCCCGGGGCGCGTAACACTGAAGCTTTCTTT
TRBJ2-3	TRBV10-1	TRBD2	.	CASSEFRLAGGQTDTQYF	TGCGCCAGCAGTGAGTTCCGACTAGCGGGAGGGCAGACAGATACGCAGTATTTT
TRBJ1-1	TRBV15	.	many	CATRQGRQAFF	TGTGCCACCAGACAGGGTAGGCAAGCTTTCTTT
TRBJ2-7	TRBV4-1	.	many	CASSQDGAGTTYEQYF	TGCGCCAGCAGCCAAGATGGGGCGGGAACCACCTACGAGCAGTACTTC
TRBJ2-7	TRBV18	.	many	CASSPGEVGEQYF	TGTGCCAGCTCACCTGGTGAGGTCGGCGAGCAGTACTTC
TRBJ2-5	TRBV20-1	TRBD1	many	CSATGTGAKETQYF	TGCAGTGCTACTGGGACAGGGGCGAAGGAGACCCAGTACTTC
TRBJ2-3	TRBV15	.	.	CATSSPRGDTQYF	TGTGCCACCAGCAGTCCAAGGGGAGATACGCAGTATTTT
TRBJ2-1	TRBV3-1	TRBD1	many	CASRLTTGGPYNEQFF	TGTGCCAGCAGACTGACAACAGGGGGCCCCTACAATGAGCAGTTCTTC
TRBJ2-5	TRBV27	.	many	CASSLEGGGTGTQYF	TGTGCCAGCAGTTTAGAGGGCGGAGGGACGGGGACCCAGTACTTC
TRBJ2-1	TRBV9	.	many	CASSPPTTLFNEQFF	TGTGCCAGCAGCCCCCCGACTACCCTCTTCAATGAGCAGTTCTTC
TRBJ1-2	TRBV5-1	.	many	CASSLSRVSNGYTF	TGCGCCAGCAGCTTATCTAGGGTGTCAAATGGCTACACCTTC
TRBJ1-2	TRBV6-1	.	many	CASKFDSHYGYTF	TGTGCCAGCAAATTTGACAGCCACTATGGCTACACCTTC
TRBJ2-4	TRBV24-1	.	.	CATSDPRGRGYNEQYF	TGTGCCACCAGTGACCCCCGCGGACGCGGCTACAATGAGCAGTACTTC
TRBJ2-1	TRBV5-1	.	many	CASSTGRGPNEQFF	TGCGCCAGCAGCACGGGCAGGGGCCCAAATGAGCAGTTCTTC
TRBJ1-2	TRBV9	.	many	CASSLGGNNYGYTF	TGTGCCAGCAGTTTGGGAGGGAATAACTATGGCTACACCTTC
TRBJ2-6	TRBV4-2	TRBD1	few	CASSTSSGTGSGANVLTF	TGTGCCAGCAGCACCTCTTCCGGGACAGGCTCTGGGGCCAACGTCCTGACTTTC
TRBJ1-1	TRBV2	.	.	CASSDGAMNTEAFF	TGTGCCAGCAGTGATGGCGCGATGAACACTGAAGCTTTCTTT
TRBJ2-1	TRBV4-1	.	many	CASSQPGSGDEQFF	TGCGCCAGCAGCCAACCCGGGAGTGGGGATGAGCAGTTCTTC
TRBJ2-2	TRBV7-2	.	many	CASRGSRGNTGELFF	TGTGCCAGCCGCGGGAGCAGGGGTAACACCGGGGAGCTGTTTTTT
TRBJ2-2	TRBV10-3	TRBD1	many	CAIRTGGNTGELFF	TGTGCCATCAGGACAGGGGGCAACACCGGGGAGCTGTTTTTT
TRBJ2-3	TRBV9	.	.	CVSSVGSGNTDTQYF	TGTGTCAGCAGCGTAGGCAGCGGAAACACAGATACGCAGTATTTT
TRBJ2-7	TRBV6-1	TRBD2	many	CASSPRLAGREQYF	TGTGCCAGCAGCCCCCGACTAGCGGGGCGCGAGCAGTACTTC
TRBJ2-5	TRBV3-1	.	many	CASSQDSSVSQYF	TGTGCCAGCAGCCAAGATTCCTCAGTGTCCCAGTACTTC
TRBJ2-7	TRBV28	TRBD1	.	CASSLEGRGRGEQYF	TGTGCCAGCAGTTTAGAGGGCAGGGGGCGTGGGGAGCAGTACTTC
TRBJ2-7	TRBV19	TRBD2	many	CASRITSGGIYEQYF	TGTGCCAGTAGAATAACTAGCGGGGGAATCTACGAGCAGTACTTC
TRBJ1-6	TRBV11-2	.	.	CASSPSRGPNSPLHF	TGTGCCAGCAGCCCCTCCCGAGGTCCTAATTCACCCCTCCACTTT
TRBJ1-4	TRBV7-9	.	many	CASSLRRENEKLFF	TGTGCCAGCAGCTTAAGGCGGGAAAATGAAAAACTGTTTTTT
TRBJ1-5	TRBV28	.	many	CASSPPRLRAYSNQPQHF	TGTGCCAGCAGTCCCCCGCGTTTAAGGGCTTATAGCAATCAGCCCCAGCATTTT
TRBJ2-3	TRBV5-1	.	few	CASNQGMGARTDTQYF	TGCGCCAGCAACCAAGGGATGGGGGCCCGCACAGATACGCAGTATTTT
TRBJ2-7	TRBV11-2	.	many	CASSLDWSRLGYEQYF	TGTGCCAGCAGCTTAGATTGGTCCAGGTTAGGCTACGAGCAGTACTTC
TRBJ1-5	TRBV7-2	.	few	CASSSAVGSNQPQHF	TGTGCCAGCAGCTCCGCTGTAGGGTCAAATCAGCCCCAGCATTTT
TRBJ1-6	TRBV7-3	TRBD1	.	CASSRTGGTNSPLHF	TGTGCCAGCAGTCGGACAGGGGGCACTAATTCACCCCTCCACTTT
TRBJ2-5	TRBV7-2	.	few	CASSLAVAETQYF	TGTGCCAGCAGCTTGGCGGTAGCAGAGACCCAGTACTTC
TRBJ2-1	TRBV7-9	TRBD2	.	CASSPGLAGGIAYNEQFF	TGTGCCAGCAGTCCCGGACTAGCGGGGGGCATCGCGTACAATGAGCAGTTCTTC
TRBJ1-5	TRBV20-1	.	.	CSVGYSNQPQHF	TGCAGTGTGGGGTATAGCAATCAGCCCCAGCATTTT
TRBJ1-1	TRBV11-2	.	many	CASSWDTEAFF	TGTGCCAGCAGCTGGGACACTGAAGCTTTCTTT
TRBJ2-3	TRBV24-1	TRBD2	few	CATSDLLAGEYTTDTQYF	TGTGCCACCAGTGATTTGCTAGCGGGAGAATACACCACAGATACGCAGTATTTT
TRBJ1-6	TRBV18	.	few	CASSPPDRSNSPLHF	TGTGCCAGCTCACCACCGGACAGATCGAATTCACCCCTCCACTTT
TRBJ1-4	TRBV12-5	.	few	CASGLCRMDEKLFF	TGTGCTAGTGGTTTGTGCAGAATGGATGAAAAACTGTTTTTT
TRBJ2-7	TRBV28	.	.	CASSFGRRSYEQYF	TGTGCCAGCAGTTTTGGCAGGCGCTCCTACGAGCAGTACTTC
TRBJ1-3	TRBV18	.	.	CASSSVGDIGNTIYF	TGTGCCAGCTCATCGGTAGGGGATATTGGAAACACCATATATTTT
TRBJ2-2	TRBV7-9	.	many	CASSLRAGELFF	TGTGCCAGCAGCTTGAGGGCCGGGGAGCTGTTTTTT
TRBJ2-1	TRBV30	.	.	CAWSVLWGPDNEQFF	TGTGCCTGGAGTGTACTGTGGGGCCCGGACAATGAGCAGTTCTTC
TRBJ2-3	TRBV11-2	.	many	CASSADRVLRSDTQYF	TGTGCCAGCAGCGCAGATCGGGTCCTACGTTCGGATACGCAGTATTTT